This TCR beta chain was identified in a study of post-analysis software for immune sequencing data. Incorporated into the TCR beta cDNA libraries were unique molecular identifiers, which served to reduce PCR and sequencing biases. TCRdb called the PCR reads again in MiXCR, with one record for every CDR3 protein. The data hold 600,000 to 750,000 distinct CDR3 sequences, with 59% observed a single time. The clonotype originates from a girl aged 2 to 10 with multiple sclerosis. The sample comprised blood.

CDR3 bases: TGTGCCAGCTCACCACCGGCGGGAGACGCTTTGGGGACCCAGTACTTC. Protein sequence: CASSPPAGDALGTQYF. The J gene is TRBJ2-4, the V gene TRBV18, with 7 bases identical to TRBD2. The DNA end favors TRBJ2-5, so the J call may be wrong. The CDR3 consists of 16 residues. From germline, CDR1 is KGHSH and CDR2 LQKENI.